This T cell receptor (beta chain) was captured by sequencing in a study of T cell responses to AZD1222 COVID-19 vaccine. As for the study in general: Both about-4-week and about-12-week second-dose recipients were combined. Study results and caveats: Targeting of unmutated variant regions was reportedly seen in nearly half of spike-specific TCRs. Clonal diversity was possibly underestimated, and the donors were mostly white British, with more females. Repertoire sampling occurred only after the peak T cell response.

Trimming shortened V by 4 bases and J by 2 bases, and 11 bases separated the two germline ends. The CDR3 spans 14 residues. Germline V gives CDR1 SGHTA, CDR2 FQGNSA. Method: immunoSEQ multiplex PCR; TCRdb's copy keeps in-frame clones and lacks some. The sample shows 98,000 or so clones, 93% of them seen only once. The table lists this clone with a count of one. Its antigen is still unknown. The chain employs TRBV7-2 and TRBJ2-5, with D hard to call. The source is an adult in good health. The specimen comprised peripheral blood, sampled on day 0 of AZD1222 vaccination. The CDR3 DNA reads TGTGCCAGCAGCTCCCGGGCCTCGCAAGAGACCCAGTACTTC. It specifies CASSSRASQETQYF.